The entry below describes one T cell receptor beta chain. Which antigen it targets is not known. Per-nucleotide qualities are absent, and no much larger clonotype sits a single base away. Library preparation was by PCR. Sequenced on an Illumina HiSeq 2500. TCR library preparation used molecular barcoding, with unique molecular identifiers applied to normalize quantification of the TCRbeta repertoire. TCRdb reprocessing: public reads trimmed at Q25 with fastp, clones called with MiXCR, in-frame beta chains kept. Rows are combined by CDR3 protein, so each entry shows the most common genes and DNA. The sample profile shows about 90,000 distinct CDR3 sequences; about 14% of them were found once. Of the sample, about 19% is held by the ten largest clones. This sample is drawn from a study of T-cell reconstitution after alpha-beta-depleted transplantation in children (dated by TCRdb to 2016 to 2017). Regarding the research as a whole: Using TCR repertoire profiling, the study quantitatively followed how T-cell immune reconstitution unfolded in children after TCRalphabeta/CD19-depleted allogeneic hematopoietic cell transplantation. What the research found in general, with its limitations: Apparently early alphabetaT-cell count recovery about two months after transplant reportedly relied on only several hundred rapidly expanded clones derived from non-depleted graft cells. In some patients, high TCRbeta diversity at day 60 was attributed to recipient T cells and intrathymic progenitors that had survived conditioning. Hyperexpanded clone frequencies declined over subsequent months; after one year, T-cell counts and TCRbeta diversity were mostly attributed to newly produced T cells.

Its CDR3 holds 20 amino acids, cysteine through phenylalanine. Only CDR3 DNA is held: 60 bases, read in frame from base 1. The label giving this sample's treatment or condition can be read as: allogeneic hematopoietic cell transplantation with graft depleted of TCRalphabeta T cells and CD19 B cells. TCRalphabeta/CD19-depleted allogeneic hematopoietic cell grafts were given to the transplant recipients, all of whom were children. This sample comprised PBMCs, mostly from graft donor cells, obtained 180 days after TCRalphabeta/CD19-depleted stem cell transplant. This receptor chain uses TRBV6-7 and TRBJ1-5; a weak D assignment points to TRBD1 (5 bases agree). TRBV6-7 is reported as an ORF; its role is uncertain. The clonotype comes from a male patient between 2 and 15 years old who had a stem cell transplant for acute lymphoblastic leukemia, so the T cells may come from the graft donor. Here the CDR3 is given as CARDRRGGTHWLVGNQPQHF. The nucleotides are TGTGCTAGAGATCGTCGCGGGGGGACCCATTGGTTGGTCGGCAATCAGCCCCAGCATTTT.